The T cell receptor (beta chain) described here comes from a study of identical twins. Points from the study as a whole: There was more out-of-frame TCR alpha sharing in monozygotic twins than models estimated. Beta out-of-frame sequences showed weaker excess twin sharing. Conclusions relied on cross-sectional statistical analysis, not following the same donors.

Among all donors, each was a healthy Caucasian. The germline V gene encodes CDR1 SGHRS and CDR2 YFSETQ. The CDR3 is made up of 15 amino acids. Germline trimming cut 1 base from V and 1 base from J; bases unmatched to any gene: 1. This clonotype was counted at least ten times. Its specificity is not known. TCRdb re-called the 5' RACE reads with MiXCR, one entry per CDR3 protein. The sample includes 450,000 to 600,000 distinct CDR3 sequences, about 22% of them seen just once. The same sample was also studied in work on yellow fever vaccine responses in identical twins.

The sample consisted of CD4+ T cells sorted from blood. The sequence derives from a woman aged 18-29 years in good health. The chain joins TRBV5-1 to TRBJ2-2, with 7 bases lining up with TRBD1. Here the CDR3 reads CASSLRTGNTGELFF. Written as DNA, the CDR3 is TGCGCCAGCAGCTTGAGGACAGGGAACACCGGGGAGCTGTTTTTT.